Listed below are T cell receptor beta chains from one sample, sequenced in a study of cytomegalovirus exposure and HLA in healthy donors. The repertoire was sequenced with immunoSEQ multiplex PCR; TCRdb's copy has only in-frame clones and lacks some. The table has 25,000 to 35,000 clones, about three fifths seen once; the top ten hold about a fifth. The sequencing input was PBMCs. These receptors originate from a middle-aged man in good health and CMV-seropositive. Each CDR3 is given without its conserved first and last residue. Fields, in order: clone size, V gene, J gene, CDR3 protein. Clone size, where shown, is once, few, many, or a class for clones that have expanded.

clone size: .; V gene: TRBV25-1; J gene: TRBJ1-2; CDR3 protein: ASSDSRTGEVYGYT
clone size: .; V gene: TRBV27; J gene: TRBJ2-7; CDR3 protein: ASSSRDREFY
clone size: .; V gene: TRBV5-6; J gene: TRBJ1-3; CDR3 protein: ASSPVDRGRGNTIY
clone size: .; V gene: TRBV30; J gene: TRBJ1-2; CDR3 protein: AWSAPDAANYGYT
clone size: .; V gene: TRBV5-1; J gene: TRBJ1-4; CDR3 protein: ASSSGQDNEKLF
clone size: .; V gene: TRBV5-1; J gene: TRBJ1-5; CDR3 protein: ASSRTGDSNQPQH
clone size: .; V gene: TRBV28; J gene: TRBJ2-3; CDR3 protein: ASSPLGGARTDTQY
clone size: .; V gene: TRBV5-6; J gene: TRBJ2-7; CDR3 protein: ASSLAGGSYEQY
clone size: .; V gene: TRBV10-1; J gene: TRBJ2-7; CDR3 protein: ASSESGRGHEQY
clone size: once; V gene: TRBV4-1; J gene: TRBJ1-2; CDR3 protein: ASSLGRDQFYGYT
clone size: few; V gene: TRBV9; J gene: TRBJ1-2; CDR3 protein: ASSVAENSGYT
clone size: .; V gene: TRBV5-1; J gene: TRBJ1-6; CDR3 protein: ASSLYGTGVNSPLH
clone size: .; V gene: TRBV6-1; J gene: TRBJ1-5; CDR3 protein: ASSDTGFPNQPQH
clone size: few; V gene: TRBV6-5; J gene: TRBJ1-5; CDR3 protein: ASSPQGGSNQPQH
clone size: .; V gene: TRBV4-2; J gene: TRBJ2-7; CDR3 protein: ASSQDRGLSYEQY
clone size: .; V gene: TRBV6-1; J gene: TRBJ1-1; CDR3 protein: ASSHNRDTEAF
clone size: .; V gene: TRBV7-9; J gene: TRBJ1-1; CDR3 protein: ASSLVQGGTEAF
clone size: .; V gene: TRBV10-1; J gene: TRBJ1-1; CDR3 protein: ASKADVGTEAF
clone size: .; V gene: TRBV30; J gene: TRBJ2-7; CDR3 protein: AGRGSSGYYEQY
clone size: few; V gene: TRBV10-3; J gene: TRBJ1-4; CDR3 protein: ATNRGQGEKLF
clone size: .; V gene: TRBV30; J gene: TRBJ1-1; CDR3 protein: AWSPEMNTEAF
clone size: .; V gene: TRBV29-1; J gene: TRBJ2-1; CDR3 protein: SALGIAGGYEQF
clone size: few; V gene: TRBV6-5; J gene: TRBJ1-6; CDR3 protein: ASSTTGTGSSPLH
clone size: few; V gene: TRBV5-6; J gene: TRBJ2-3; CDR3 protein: ASLPQGFLTDTQY
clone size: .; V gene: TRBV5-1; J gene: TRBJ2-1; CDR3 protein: ASSHTPGEQF
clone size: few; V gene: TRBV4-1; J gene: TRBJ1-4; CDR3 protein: ASSLTGTGTNEKLF
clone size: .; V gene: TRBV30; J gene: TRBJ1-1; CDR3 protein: AWSVGVNTEAF
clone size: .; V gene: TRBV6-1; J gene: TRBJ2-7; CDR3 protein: ASRTTGAGYEQY
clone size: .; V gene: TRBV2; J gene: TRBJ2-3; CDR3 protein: ASKNSPEGGTDTQY
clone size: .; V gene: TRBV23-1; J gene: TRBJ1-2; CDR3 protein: ASSFNGQGNYGYT
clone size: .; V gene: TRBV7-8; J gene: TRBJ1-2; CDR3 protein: ASSLAGAGVGGYT
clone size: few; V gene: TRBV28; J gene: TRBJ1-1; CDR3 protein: ASRGRTEAF
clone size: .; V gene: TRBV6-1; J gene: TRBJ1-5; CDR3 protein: ASSAGEGGQPQH
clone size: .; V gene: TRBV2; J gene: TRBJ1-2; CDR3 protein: ASSELGVPGYT
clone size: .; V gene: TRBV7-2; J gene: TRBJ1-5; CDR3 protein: ASSSGTANQPQH
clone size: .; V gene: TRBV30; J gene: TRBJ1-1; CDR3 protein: AWSVYEGTEAF
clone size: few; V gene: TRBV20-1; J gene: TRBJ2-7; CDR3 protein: SASRGNEQY
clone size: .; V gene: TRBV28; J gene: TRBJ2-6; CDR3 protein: ASRTHSGANVLT
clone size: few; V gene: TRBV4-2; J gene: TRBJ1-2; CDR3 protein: ASSQGGLKDRPLGYT
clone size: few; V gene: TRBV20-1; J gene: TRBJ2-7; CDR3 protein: SASDLAEQY